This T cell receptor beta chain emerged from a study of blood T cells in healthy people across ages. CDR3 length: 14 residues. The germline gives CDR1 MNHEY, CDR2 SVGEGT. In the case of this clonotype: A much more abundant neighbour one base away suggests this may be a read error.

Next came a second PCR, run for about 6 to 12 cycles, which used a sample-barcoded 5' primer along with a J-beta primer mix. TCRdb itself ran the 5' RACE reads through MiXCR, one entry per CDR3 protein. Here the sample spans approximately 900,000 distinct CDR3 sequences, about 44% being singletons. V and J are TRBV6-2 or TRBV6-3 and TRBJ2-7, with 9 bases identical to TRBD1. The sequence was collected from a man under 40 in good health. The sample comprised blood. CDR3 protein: CASSGTGSSYGQYF. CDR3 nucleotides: TGTGCCAGCAGTGGGACAGGGAGCTCCTACGGGCAGTACTTC.